Below are 18 T cell receptor beta chains sequenced from a single sample in a study of Ad26.COV2.S vaccination and SARS-CoV-2 variants. Treatment here: roughly 18 received Ad26.COV2.S at low or high dose, single or two shots; roughly 5 received placebo; per-sample allocation not given. Material that was analyzed had been drawn on day 63 after the first vaccine or placebo injection. TCRdb keeps only in-frame clones here, not all; method: immunoSEQ multiplex PCR. The sample includes a few hundred thousand clones, about 92% of them seen just once. This material consisted of peripheral blood, taken in a trial of Ad26.COV2.S vaccine versus placebo. All receptors come from a person between 18 and 65 years old who received the Ad26.COV2.S COVID-19 vaccine or a placebo.

This chain connects TRBV24-1 to TRBJ1-5; no firm D call. Germline V gene data show CDR1 as KGHDR and CDR2 as SFDVKD. V shed 0 bases and J shed 4 bases, with 6 bases lying between them. The CDR3 is 14 residues long. The CDR3 region has the DNA TGTGCCACCAGTGATTTGTCCGCGAATCAGCCCCAGCATTTT. Translation: CATSDLSANQPQHF.

This chain links TRBV29-1 with TRBJ2-1, with TRBD1 identical over 7 bases. Germline CDR1 and CDR2: SQVTM and ANQGSEA. The CDR3 is made up of 14 amino acids. V dropped 6 bases and J dropped 4; count of bases not matched to a gene: 9. The CDR3 loop reads CSVIRQGTYNEQFF. In DNA, the CDR3 is TGCAGCGTCATCCGACAGGGAACTTACAATGAGCAGTTCTTC.

This chain connects TRBV5-1 to TRBJ2-6; D unresolved. V lost 6 bases, J lost 1 base, and 11 bases lay in between. This CDR3 is built from 15 residues. Germline CDR1 reads SGHRS; CDR2 reads YFSETQ. CDR3 amino acids: CASTEPISGANVLTF. For the CDR3, the DNA is TGCGCCAGCACGGAGCCTATATCTGGGGCCAACGTCCTGACTTTC.

The gene calls are TRBV10-3 and TRBJ2-7; TRBD2 is a possible D gene (6 bases). Germline V CDR1 and CDR2: ENHRY, SYGVKD. The CDR3 is made up of 14 amino acids. V gave up 3 bases and J gave up 4 bases, with 13 bases separating them. The CDR3 region has the DNA TGTGCCATCAGTGACCTGTTAGCGGCATACGAGCAGTACTTC. Amino acid sequence: CAISDLLAAYEQYF.

This clone was seen just once. This sequence joins TRBV18 and TRBJ1-4; 8 bases are shared with TRBD1. V shed 4 bases and J 7 bases; nucleotides not matched to a gene: 8. Looked up from germline, CDR1 is KGHSH and CDR2 is LQKENI. CDR3 length: 15 residues. As DNA, the CDR3 is TGTGCCAGCTCACGGGGAGCAGGGGGCTTTGAAAAACTGTTTTTT. This sequence encodes CASSRGAGGFEKLFF.

The chain joins TRBV6-6 to TRBJ1-5; 9 bases align to TRBD1. Germline V lookup: CDR1 MNHNY, CDR2 SVGAGI (reference sequence). The CDR3 length is 15 residues. The V gene end was trimmed by 6 bases and the J gene end by 7 bases; junction bases not matched to a gene: 10. The CDR3 sequence: CASSQTGGWGQPQHF. CDR3 bases: TGTGCCAGCAGCCAAACAGGGGGCTGGGGCCAGCCCCAGCATTTT.

The chain has TRBV9 and TRBJ2-2; D unresolved. In germline, CDR1 is SGDLS, CDR2 YYNGEE. This CDR3 comprises 16 residues. Trimming pared 0 bases from V and 0 bases from J, leaving 9 bases between. The CDR3: CASSVVQTTNTGELFF. In nucleotides, the CDR3 is TGTGCCAGCAGCGTAGTTCAGACCACGAACACCGGGGAGCTGTTTTTT.

This chain links TRBV19 with TRBJ2-1, with TRBD2 matching over 7 bases. Germline V gives CDR1 LNHDA, CDR2 SQIVND (reference sequence). V lost 5 bases to trimming and J lost 6 bases; unmatched junction nucleotides: 7. This CDR3 region has 14 residues. CDR3 DNA sequence: TGTGCCAGTAGTCCCCGGGGAGGGGTCAATGAGCAGTTCTTC. Protein: CASSPRGGVNEQFF.

This chain joins TRBV10-3 and TRBJ2-4; the D gene could be TRBD1 or TRBD2 (6 bases each). Trimming removed 3 bases from V and 0 bases from J, with 12 bases in between. The CDR3 length is 16 residues. CDR1 and CDR2 from the germline V gene are ENHRY and SYGVKD. The CDR3 coding sequence is TGTGCCATCAGTGACGGAGGGGGAATAGCCAAAAACATTCAGTACTTC. This encodes CAISDGGGIAKNIQYF.

This clone was picked up a small number of times. V is TRBV5-1 and J is TRBJ2-6, with a possible D match to TRBD1 (6 bases). CDR3 length equals 16 residues. The V gene's germline CDR1 is SGHRS and CDR2 YFSETQ. Trimming pared 2 bases from V and 3 bases from J, leaving 12 bases between. The CDR3: CASSLTGTSGANVLTF. CDR3 coding DNA: TGCGCCAGCAGCTTAACAGGGACAAGTGGGGCCAACGTCCTGACTTTC.

The rearrangement links TRBV28 to TRBJ1-6; no clear D. V lost 11 bases to trimming and J lost 7 bases, with 18 bases between them. Germline assignment: CDR1 MDHEN and CDR2 SYDVKM. The CDR3 has 14 amino acids. The CDR3 loop reads CAFQRDSRNSPLHF. The CDR3 nucleotides are TGTGCCTTCCAGAGAGACTCAAGGAATTCACCCCTCCACTTT.

The chain is built from TRBV18 and TRBJ1-1; 8 positions match TRBD1. The CDR3 extends over 15 amino acids. V shed 4 bases, J shed 4 bases, and the junction held 8 bases outside the gene matches. CDR1 is KGHSH and CDR2 is LQKENI in the germline V gene. The CDR3 DNA reads TGTGCCAGCTCACTTGGACAGGGTTTGGTCACTGAAGCTTTCTTT. Protein: CASSLGQGLVTEAFF.

The V and J genes are TRBV5-8 and TRBJ1-2, with TRBD1 matching 7 bases. The V gene's germline CDR1 is SGHTS and CDR2 YDEGEE. Losses at the gene ends were 0 bases for V and 2 bases for J; bases not matched to a gene: 7. The CDR3 runs to 16 residues. The CDR3 is CASSLGALTGNYGYTF. CDR3 sequence (DNA): TGTGCCAGCAGCTTGGGGGCTTTGACAGGGAACTATGGCTACACCTTC.

This chain uses TRBV5-4 with TRBJ1-4; 8 nucleotides match TRBD1. Germline-derived CDR1 and CDR2 are SGHNT and YYREEE (reference sequence). The length of the CDR3 is 14 residues. The junction had 5 bases not matched to a gene; V was cut back by 2 bases and J by 8 bases. The CDR3 loop reads CASSFGQGGEKLFF. CDR3 nucleotides: TGTGCCAGCAGCTTTGGACAGGGCGGAGAAAAACTGTTTTTT. Filled out from reference TRBV5-4 and TRBJ1-4, the complete variable domain reads ETGVTQSPTHLIKTRGQQVTLRCSSQSGHNTVSWYQQALGQGPQFIFQYYREEENGRGNFPPRFSGLQFPNYSSELNVNALELDDSALYLCASSFGQGGEKLFFGSGTQLSVL.

This clone was recorded once. This chain joins TRBV7-9 and TRBJ2-5; 8 nucleotides match TRBD1. There are 15 residues in the CDR3. V shed 1 base, J shed 2 bases, and the junction held 3 bases outside the gene matches. From germline, CDR1 is SEHNR and CDR2 FQNEAQ (reference sequence). The DNA of the CDR3 is TGTGCCAGCAGCTTAGTAGGGACAGGACAAGAGACCCAGTACTTC. Translated: CASSLVGTGQETQYF.

The sample holds one count of this clone. The chain links TRBV7-9 to TRBJ2-3; D perhaps matches TRBD1 (6 bases). Germline V gene sequence: CDR1 SEHNR, CDR2 FQNEAQ (reference sequence). This CDR3 is built from 17 residues. Trimming took 7 bases from V and 4 from J, leaving 24 bases between them. Here the CDR3 reads CASTKTNYRDGADTQYF. As DNA, the CDR3 is TGTGCCAGCACAAAGACCAATTACAGGGACGGGGCAGATACGCAGTATTTT.

The chain has TRBV4-1 and TRBJ1-6; TRBD1 matches 12 bases. The V gene's germline CDR1 is MGHRA and CDR2 YSYEKL. The V gene end was trimmed by 4 bases and the J gene end by 9 bases; junction bases not matched to a gene: 1. The CDR3 is 14 residues long. CDR3 sequence reads: CASSPGQGASPLHF. The CDR3 region has the DNA TGCGCCAGCAGCCCGGGACAGGGGGCTTCACCCCTCCACTTT.

The chain couples TRBV4-1 to TRBJ1-2, with TRBD1 as a possible D gene (5 bases). Trimming left V 3 bases short and J 0 bases short, with 17 bases between. Germline lookup yields CDR1 MGHRA and CDR2 YSYEKL. The CDR3 has 17 amino acids. The CDR3 DNA reads TGCGCCAGCAGCCAGAACTACGGGGGACCAGCTAACTATGGCTACACCTTC. Its translation is CASSQNYGGPANYGYTF.